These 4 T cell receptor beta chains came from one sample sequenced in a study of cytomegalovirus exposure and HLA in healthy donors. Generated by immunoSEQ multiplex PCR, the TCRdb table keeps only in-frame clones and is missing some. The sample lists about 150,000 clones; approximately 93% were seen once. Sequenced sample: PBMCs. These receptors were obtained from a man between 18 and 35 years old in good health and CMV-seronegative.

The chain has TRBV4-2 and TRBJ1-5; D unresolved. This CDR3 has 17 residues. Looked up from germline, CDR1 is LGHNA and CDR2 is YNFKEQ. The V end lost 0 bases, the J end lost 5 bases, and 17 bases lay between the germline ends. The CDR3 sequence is CASSQDGGGKVDQPQHF. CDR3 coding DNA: TGTGCCAGCAGCCAAGATGGTGGAGGGAAAGTTGATCAGCCCCAGCATTTT.

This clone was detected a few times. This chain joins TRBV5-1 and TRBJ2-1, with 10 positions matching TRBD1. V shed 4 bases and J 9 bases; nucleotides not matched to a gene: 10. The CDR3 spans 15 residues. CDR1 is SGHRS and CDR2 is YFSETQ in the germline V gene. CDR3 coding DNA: TGCGCCAGCAGCATCCGGGACAGGGGCCAGGGTGAGCAGTTCTTC. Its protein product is CASSIRDRGQGEQFF.

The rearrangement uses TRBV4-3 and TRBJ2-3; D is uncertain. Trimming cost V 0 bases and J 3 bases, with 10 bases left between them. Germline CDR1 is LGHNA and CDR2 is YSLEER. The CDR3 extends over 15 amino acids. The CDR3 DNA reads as TGCGCCAGCAGCCAAGAGGGCGATGAGACAGATACGCAGTATTTT. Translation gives CASSQEGDETDTQYF.

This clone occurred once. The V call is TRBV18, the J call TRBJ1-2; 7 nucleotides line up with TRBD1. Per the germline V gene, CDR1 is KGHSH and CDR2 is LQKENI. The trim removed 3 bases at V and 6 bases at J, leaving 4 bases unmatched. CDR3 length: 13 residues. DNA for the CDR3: TGTGCCAGCTCACCTAAACAGGGGAATGGCTACACCTTC. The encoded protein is CASSPKQGNGYTF.